This T cell receptor (beta chain) is drawn from a study of chemoradiotherapy in HPV16-positive cancers. Study-level points and caveats: Better recurrence-free survival went with HPV-responsive T-cell expansion in HPV16-positive patients.

The CDR3 has 13 amino acids. V lost 0 bases and J 7 bases, leaving 7 bases between the germline ends. Germline values: CDR1 LNHDA, CDR2 SQIVND (reference sequence). In the case of this clone: Its antigen is unidentified.

The data were produced by immunoSEQ multiplex PCR, yet TCRdb's version contains in-frame clones alone and is incomplete. This sample has nearly 2,500 clones; approximately 82% occur once, and the top ten carry 42%. This clonotype was obtained from a human donor with HPV-associated anogenital cancer. Specimen: tumor tissue, collected from a patient who underwent chemoradiotherapy. The rearrangement links TRBV19 to TRBJ2-1; no firm D call. CDR3 nucleotide sequence: TGTGCCAGTAGTATAGATTGGGGTAATGAGCAGTTCTTC. Translation gives CASSIDWGNEQFF.